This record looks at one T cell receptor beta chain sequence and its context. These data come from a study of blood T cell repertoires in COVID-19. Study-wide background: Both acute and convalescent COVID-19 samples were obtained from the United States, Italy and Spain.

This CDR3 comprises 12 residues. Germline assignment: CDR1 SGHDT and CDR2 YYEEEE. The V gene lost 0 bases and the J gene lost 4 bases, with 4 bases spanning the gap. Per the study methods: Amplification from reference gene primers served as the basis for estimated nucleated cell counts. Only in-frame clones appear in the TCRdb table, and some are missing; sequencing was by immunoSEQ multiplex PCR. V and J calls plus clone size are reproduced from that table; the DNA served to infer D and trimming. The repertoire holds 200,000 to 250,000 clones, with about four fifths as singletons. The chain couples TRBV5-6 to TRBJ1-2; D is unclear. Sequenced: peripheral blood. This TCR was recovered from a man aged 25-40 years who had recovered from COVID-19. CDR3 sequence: CASSLDSYGYTF. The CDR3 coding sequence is TGTGCCAGCAGCTTGGACAGCTATGGCTACACCTTC.